These 32 T cell receptor beta chains share one sample of origin, sequenced in a study of human T cells and chemical hapten exposure. TCRdb re-called the RACE reads with MiXCR, one entry per CDR3 protein. This table has 60,000 to 90,000 distinct CDR3 sequences, 7% to 9.5% appearing once. Time point reported: healthy volunteer bleed at 6 weeks. Sequencing started from total RNA isolated from unfractionated whole blood. The material sequenced was whole blood. These receptors were collected from a female donor in good health. Some clones in this sample may be carry-over from other donors' samples.

This clonotype has ten or more counts. V gene TRBV2 combines with J gene TRBJ1-5; 9 nucleotides agree with TRBD1. The length of the CDR3 is 15 residues. Trimming at V came to 5 bases and at J to 0 bases, leaving 2 bases not matched to a gene. CDR1 SNHLY and CDR2 FYNNEI come from the germline V gene. CDR3 coding DNA: TGTGCCAGCAGTCGGACAGGGGTTAGCAATCAGCCCCAGCATTTT. Translating it yields CASSRTGVSNQPQHF.

A remark on this clonotype: An end of the junction does not agree with germline; a read error may underlie this. The chain couples TRBV27 to TRBJ1-2; tentatively, D is TRBD1 (5 bases). This CDR3 contains 15 residues. Germline V gene data show CDR1 as MNHEY and CDR2 as SMNVEV (reference sequence). The CDR3 sequence: CEPSFPGLGCSGYTF. The CDR3 nucleotides read TGCGAGCCATCGTTCCCGGGACTGGGTTGTAGCGGCTACACCTTC.

This clonotype was observed a handful of times. The CDR3 DNA is TGCGCCAGCAGCCTCGGACCAAGCTCTGGAAACACCATATATTTT. Translated, it gives CASSLGPSSGNTIYF. The V gene is TRBV5-1, the J gene TRBJ1-3, with D unclear. Germline assignment: CDR1 SGHRS and CDR2 YFSETQ. The length of the CDR3 is 15 residues. Trimming took off 4 bases at V and 0 bases at J, with 11 bases between the two ends.

The chain carries TRBV20-1 and TRBJ2-4; no clear D. CDR3 size: 14 residues. Trimming took 3 bases from V and 0 from J, leaving 9 bases between them. Germline-derived CDR1 and CDR2 are DFQATT and SNEGSKA (reference sequence). The CDR3: CSASEYLAKNIQYF. DNA for the CDR3: TGCAGTGCTAGTGAATATCTAGCCAAAAACATTCAGTACTTC.

This chain uses TRBV20-1 with TRBJ2-7, with 12 positions matching TRBD2. The germline V gene encodes CDR1 DFQATT and CDR2 SNEGSKA (reference sequence). V shed 3 bases, J shed 4 bases, and the junction held 13 bases outside the gene matches. This CDR3 is built from 17 residues. The CDR3 is CSARGATLAGGLYEQYF. CDR3 nucleotides: TGCAGTGCTAGGGGAGCCACACTAGCGGGGGGTCTGTACGAGCAGTACTTC.

The table lists this clonotype with many counts. The chain employs TRBV12-5 and TRBJ2-3; D gene unclear. Germline V gives CDR1 LGHNT, CDR2 FRNRAP. This CDR3 comprises 13 residues. Trimming cost V 5 bases and J 6 bases, with 12 bases left between them. In DNA form, the CDR3 reads TGTGCTAGTGGTCAGGCCCCTCGGGATACGCAGTATTTT. Translation: CASGQAPRDTQYF.

This clonotype was counted ten times or more. This rearrangement joins TRBV12-3 or TRBV12-4 to TRBJ1-2, with a tentative D call TRBD1 (5 bases). This CDR3 is 13 amino acids long. The ends were cut back, 2 bases at V and 4 bases at J, with 8 bases in the middle. CDR3 sequence (DNA): TGTGCCAGCAGTTTATCAGGGTTCTATGGCTACACCTTC. This encodes CASSLSGFYGYTF.

Many counts were recorded for this clonotype. In DNA form, the CDR3 reads TGTGCCAGCAGTCCCCGGGGGGGCGGGGCAGTCTACGAGCAGTACTTC. Translated: CASSPRGGGAVYEQYF. The chain couples TRBV12-3 or TRBV12-4 to TRBJ2-7; TRBD2 aligns across 8 bases. J was trimmed by 3 bases and V by 5 bases; bases with no gene match: 12. This CDR3 is 16 amino acids long.

The chain carries TRBV5-6 and TRBJ1-1; D remains unclear. Per the germline V gene, CDR1 is SGHDT and CDR2 is YYEEEE. The ends were cut back, 1 base at V and 3 bases at J, with 22 bases in the middle. The CDR3 consists of 18 residues. The CDR3 coding sequence is TGTGCCAGCAGCTTGTTTTTACGAGGTAACGGATGGGACACTGAAGCTTTCTTT. This encodes CASSLFLRGNGWDTEAFF.

Ten or more counts support this clonotype. This sequence joins TRBV12-3 or TRBV12-4 and TRBJ2-2; the match to TRBD1 covers 7 bases. The CDR3 has 13 residues. V shed 6 bases, J shed 6 bases, and the junction held 4 bases outside the gene matches. The CDR3 sequence is CASSPTGSGELFF. The CDR3 DNA follows: TGTGCCAGCAGCCCGACAGGGTCCGGGGAGCTGTTTTTT.

Written as DNA, the CDR3 is TGTGCCAGCAGTTTAGGAGGGGTCCCCCTCCACTTT. Protein product: CASSLGGVPLHF. The chain joins TRBV12-3 or TRBV12-4 to TRBJ1-6; D is perhaps TRBD1 (5 bases). V lost 1 base and J lost 13, with 8 bases in between. The CDR3 length is 12 residues.

The CDR3 reads CASSLQVGGISYNSPLHF. Written as DNA, the CDR3 is TGTGCCAGCAGCTTGCAAGTGGGGGGAATCTCCTATAATTCACCCCTCCACTTT. This rearrangement joins TRBV5-4 to TRBJ1-6, with D maybe TRBD1 (5 bases). Trimming removed 1 base at V and 0 bases at J, with 14 bases between. Germline assignment: CDR1 SGHNT and CDR2 YYREEE (reference sequence). The CDR3 sequence is 18 residues long.

This clonotype was counted between two and nine times. This chain joins TRBV7-9 and TRBJ1-1, with a tentative D call TRBD1 (5 bases). V was clipped by 4 bases and J by 1 base, with 10 bases between them. CDR3 length: 14 amino acids. Germline V CDR1 and CDR2: SEHNR, FQNEAQ (reference sequence). CDR3 amino acids: CASSSPGRNTEAFF. In DNA, the CDR3 is TGTGCCAGCAGCTCACCAGGGAGGAACACTGAAGCTTTCTTT.

This clonotype showed up just a few times. The chain uses TRBV10-3 and TRBJ2-3, with a possible D match to TRBD1 (6 bases). Trimming stripped 6 bases from V and 5 bases from J, with 15 bases between. Germline-derived CDR1 and CDR2 are ENHRY and SYGVKD. The CDR3 loop spans 14 amino acids. The CDR3 DNA reads TGTGCCATCAGGACGGCAGGGGCACGAGATACGCAGTATTTT. It yields the protein CAIRTAGARDTQYF.

Only a few counts were recorded for this clonotype. The V gene is TRBV29-1, the J gene TRBJ2-5; D is unresolved. Trimming stripped 3 bases from V and 4 bases from J, with 6 bases between. This CDR3 comprises 11 residues. Germline CDR1 and CDR2: SQVTM and ANQGSEA. CDR3 DNA: TGCAGCGTTGAGAGGACAGAGACCCAGTACTTC. Protein: CSVERTETQYF. The full variable domain, rest sourced from reference TRBV29-1 and TRBJ2-5, is SAVISQKPSRDICQRGTSLTIQCQVDSQVTMMFWYRQQPGQSLTLIATANQGSEATYESGFVIDKFPISRPNLTFSTLTVSNMSPEDSSIYLCSVERTETQYFGPGTRLLVL.

Many counts were recorded for this clonotype. This chain connects TRBV20-1 to TRBJ2-7; no definite D call. Trimming pared 1 base from V and 0 bases from J, leaving 7 bases between. Germline V gene sequence: CDR1 DFQATT, CDR2 SNEGSKA (reference sequence). This CDR3 is 13 amino acids long. The CDR3 protein is CSARAASSYEQYF. In DNA, the CDR3 is TGCAGTGCTAGAGCTGCTAGCTCCTACGAGCAGTACTTC.

This clonotype was detected only a few times. J is TRBJ1-5 and V is TRBV11-2; D is unclear. Germline-derived CDR1 and CDR2 are SGHAT and FQNNGV. Trimming took 6 bases from V and 7 from J, leaving 13 bases between them. CDR3 length equals 13 residues. Here the CDR3 DNA reads TGTGCCAGCAGGGCCACGCAGAGCCAGCCCCAGCATTTT. This sequence encodes CASRATQSQPQHF.

This clonotype was seen more than once but under ten times. Here the CDR3 DNA reads TGCAGTGCTAGAGGGGGGTTACGTCAGCCCCAGCATTTT. This sequence encodes CSARGGLRQPQHF. The V gene is TRBV20-1, the J gene TRBJ1-5, with D perhaps matching TRBD1 (5 bases). CDR1 is DFQATT and CDR2 is SNEGSKA in the germline V gene (reference sequence). The CDR3 spans 13 residues. Trimming removed 1 base at V and 6 bases at J, with 10 bases between.

The chain carries TRBV9 and TRBJ2-7; D is perhaps TRBD2 (5 bases). The ends were cut back, 2 bases at V and 4 bases at J, with 19 bases in the middle. Germline CDR1 is SGDLS and CDR2 is YYNGEE. The CDR3 runs to 16 residues. The CDR3 nucleotides read TGTGCCAGCAGCGTCTCCTATCAAGGGAGAGGATACGAGCAGTACTTC. Protein product: CASSVSYQGRGYEQYF.

This clonotype was seen ten or more times. The V gene is TRBV29-1, the J gene TRBJ1-4, with D unresolved. V dropped 7 bases and J dropped 0 bases, with 9 bases sitting between them. Germline assignment: CDR1 SQVTM and CDR2 ANQGSEA. The CDR3 length is 13 residues. The CDR3 sequence is CSACFSTNEKLFF. The CDR3, as DNA: TGCAGCGCGTGTTTTTCAACTAATGAAAAACTGTTTTTT.

This clonotype was seen only a few times. The chain links TRBV9 to TRBJ2-1, with TRBD2 matching over 8 bases. The ends lost 6 bases at V and 7 bases at J; junction bases unmatched: 6. Germline-derived CDR1 and CDR2 are SGDLS and YYNGEE. The CDR3 is 13 amino acids. CDR3 amino acids: CASTGGGHNEQFF. The CDR3 nucleotides read TGTGCCAGCACCGGGGGGGGCCATAATGAGCAGTTCTTC.

This clonotype was detected only a few times. V usage is TRBV7-3 and J usage is TRBJ2-1; 10 bases are shared with TRBD1. This CDR3 region has 13 residues. Germline trimming cut 3 bases from V and 9 bases from J; bases unmatched to any gene: 2. The germline V gene encodes CDR1 SGHTA and CDR2 FQGTGA. The CDR3 protein is CASSLGTGVEQFF. The DNA for the CDR3 is TGTGCCAGCAGCTTGGGGACAGGGGTTGAGCAGTTCTTC.

This clonotype was counted a few times. V and J are TRBV5-1 and TRBJ1-2, with TRBD1 as a possible D gene (6 bases). In germline, CDR1 is SGHRS, CDR2 YFSETQ. The ends were cut back, 4 bases at V and 4 bases at J, with 14 bases in the middle. The CDR3 covers 14 residues. CDR3 DNA: TGCGCCAGCAGCCCCCAGGGGCGGAGCTATGGCTACACCTTC. Translating it yields CASSPQGRSYGYTF.

V and J are TRBV2 and TRBJ1-5; D remains unclear. V was shortened by 8 bases and J by 4 bases, with 15 bases between the two germline ends. CDR1 and CDR2 from the germline V gene are SNHLY and FYNNEI. The CDR3 runs 14 residues. The CDR3 nucleotides are TGTGCCAGCCTAAGGCAGGCTGGGAATCAGCCCCAGCATTTT. Encoded protein: CASLRQAGNQPQHF.

The chain uses TRBV5-4 and TRBJ2-7, with 11 bases matching TRBD2. The V gene's germline CDR1 is SGHNT and CDR2 YYREEE (reference sequence). The J segment lost 1 base and the V segment lost 4 bases, leaving 4 bases of the junction unmatched. The CDR3 length is 15 residues. CDR3 DNA sequence: TGTGCCAGCAGCCGAGGGACTAGCGGATCCTACGAGCAGTACTTC. It encodes CASSRGTSGSYEQYF.

Many counts were recorded for this clonotype. This chain joins TRBV4-3 and TRBJ2-5; 7 bases agree with TRBD2. V gave up 4 bases and J gave up 4 bases; unmatched junction bases: 12. The CDR3 consists of 16 residues. Germline V gene data show CDR1 as LGHNA and CDR2 as YSLEER. CDR3 residues: CASSRNHITGGETQYF. The CDR3 DNA reads as TGCGCCAGCAGCCGCAATCATATCACGGGGGGAGAGACCCAGTACTTC.

The V call is TRBV7-9, the J call TRBJ2-2; D remains ambiguous. CDR1 and CDR2 (germline): SEHNR, FQNEAQ (reference sequence). The CDR3 runs to 14 residues. Trimming pared 2 bases from V and 2 bases from J, leaving 6 bases between. CDR3 protein: CASSLSKNTGELFF. The CDR3 nucleotides are TGTGCCAGCAGCTTATCCAAAAACACCGGGGAGCTGTTTTTT.

Ten or more counts support this clonotype. DNA of the CDR3: TGTGCCAGCAGTTACGGGACCAGCGGCAACACTGAAGCTTTCTTT. It is translated as CASSYGTSGNTEAFF. The gene calls are TRBV6-2 or TRBV6-3 and TRBJ1-1; D is possibly TRBD1 (5 bases). V was clipped by 2 bases and J by 2 bases, with 12 bases between them. This CDR3 has 15 residues. The germline V gene encodes CDR1 MNHEY and CDR2 SVGEGT.

The rearrangement links TRBV3-1 to TRBJ2-7, with D unresolved. The CDR3 contains 14 residues. The germline V gene has CDR1 LGHDT and CDR2 YNNKEL (reference sequence). V was pared by 1 base and J by 5 bases, with 12 bases between. The CDR3 DNA sequence: TGTGCCAGCAGCCAAGCCATGGTTGGGAACGAGCAGTACTTC. This codes for CASSQAMVGNEQYF.

The chain joins TRBV6-2 or TRBV6-3 to TRBJ2-3; 9 bases fit TRBD2. V was clipped by 5 bases and J by 1 base; unmatched bases: 7. Germline CDR1 is MNHEY and CDR2 is SVGEGT. The CDR3 runs to 16 residues. In nucleotides, the CDR3 is TGTGCCAGCAGTCCTACGACTAGCGGACGCACAGATACGCAGTATTTT. Its protein is CASSPTTSGRTDTQYF.

This clonotype was counted a few times. The gene calls are TRBV6-5 and TRBJ2-3, with 11 bases identical to TRBD2. The CDR3 spans 15 residues. The J segment lost 0 bases and the V segment lost 6 bases, leaving 2 bases of the junction unmatched. The germline gives CDR1 MNHEY, CDR2 SVGAGI. CDR3 sequence: CASRLAGGSTDTQYF. In DNA form, the CDR3 reads TGTGCCAGCAGGCTAGCGGGGGGTAGCACAGATACGCAGTATTTT.

This clonotype was seen ten or more times. The J gene is TRBJ1-1, the V gene TRBV5-1; weak D call: TRBD1 (6 bases). This CDR3 has 12 amino acids. The germline CDR1 and CDR2 sequences are SGHRS and YFSETQ. Between the trimmed V and J ends, which lost 4 bases and 10 bases, there was a span of 14 bases. In nucleotides, the CDR3 is TGCGCCAGCAGCCTTGCCAGGGGAATAGCTTTCTTT. This codes for CASSLARGIAFF.